Presented here are 10 T cell receptor beta chains from one specimen sequenced in a study of CD8 T cells in ankylosing spondylitis. TCRdb reprocessed the 5' RACE reads via MiXCR and lists one record per CDR3 protein. The repertoire holds about 800,000 distinct CDR3 sequences, with 12% as singletons. Whole-study results and caveats: Seemingly characteristic of ankylosing spondylitis blood was a TCR beta motif consisting of under 10 highly homologous variants.

Antigens of these TCRs are unknown. Material for sequencing was blood, either unsorted or a sorted T cell fraction (not recorded which). These receptors were obtained from a male donor with ankylosing spondylitis.

This clonotype was counted a few times. The chain uses TRBV10-3 and TRBJ2-2; D not certain. The CDR3 is 13 residues long. Germline V gives CDR1 ENHRY, CDR2 SYGVKD. The V end was cut by 8 bases, the J end by 5 bases, with 12 bases between. The CDR3 coding sequence is TGTGCCATCTCCATGACCCCGACCGGGGAGCTGTTTTTT. Protein: CAISMTPTGELFF.

This clonotype was seen a few times. The chain couples TRBV7-2 to TRBJ2-2; 9 nucleotides match TRBD1. The CDR3 extends over 15 amino acids. The germline CDR1 and CDR2 sequences are SGHTA and FQGNSA. V lost 7 bases to trimming and J lost 7 bases; unmatched junction nucleotides: 10. The CDR3: CASTPGTGIVGELFF. CDR3 bases: TGTGCCAGCACCCCCGGGACAGGGATCGTCGGGGAGCTGTTTTTT.

The chain links TRBV5-1 to TRBJ1-1, with D tentatively TRBD1 (5 bases). V lost 4 bases and J lost 6, with 13 bases in between. Germline V lookup: CDR1 SGHRS, CDR2 YFSETQ. The CDR3 length is 13 residues. CDR3 nucleotides: TGCGCCAGCAGCGAAGGGACTCTTTCTGAAGCTTTCTTT. Translating gives CASSEGTLSEAFF.

There are a few counts of this clonotype. This chain links TRBV29-1 with TRBJ2-1; 8 nucleotides agree with TRBD2. With V trimmed by 1 base and J by 11 bases, 7 bases remained unmatched. The CDR3 extends over 13 amino acids. Germline V gene data show CDR1 as SQVTM and CDR2 as ANQGSEA. CDR3 loop: CSVEGVERGQQFF. CDR3 bases: TGCAGCGTTGAAGGTGTGGAGCGGGGGCAGCAGTTCTTC.

This clonotype was found a few times. This chain links TRBV5-1 with TRBJ2-1, with D possibly called TRBD1 or TRBD2 (5 bases each). CDR3 length: 13 amino acids. The V end was cut by 3 bases, the J end by 5 bases, with 9 bases between. Germline V gene data show CDR1 as SGHRS and CDR2 as YFSETQ. CDR3 in DNA: TGCGCCAGCAGCTCGGGACGAGACAATGAGCAGTTCTTC. Residues: CASSSGRDNEQFF. The full variable domain, rest sourced from reference TRBV5-1 and TRBJ2-1, is KAGVTQTPRYLIKTRGQQVTLSCSPISGHRSVSWYQQTPGQGLQFLFEYFSETQRNKGNFPGRFSGRQFSNSRSEMNVSTLELGDSALYLCASSSGRDNEQFFGPGTRLTVL.

This clonotype was seen a few times. The chain recombines TRBV20-1 with TRBJ2-3, with unresolved D. The CDR3 spans 13 residues. Per germline, CDR1 DFQATT and CDR2 SNEGSKA (reference sequence). V lost 3 bases to trimming and J lost 5 bases, with 12 bases between them. DNA for the CDR3: TGCAGTGCTAGGAAGCCCGCCCGAGATACGCAGTATTTT. Protein: CSARKPARDTQYF.

This clonotype has a handful of counts. V gene TRBV5-6 combines with J gene TRBJ2-7; 12 nucleotides match TRBD2. CDR1 is SGHDT and CDR2 is YYEEEE in the germline V gene. This CDR3 is built from 15 residues. V lost 0 bases, J lost 10 bases, and 8 bases stayed unmatched. CDR3 in amino acids: CASSLGLAGVFEQYF. CDR3 nucleotides: TGTGCCAGCAGCTTGGGACTAGCGGGAGTTTTCGAACAGTACTTC.

This clonotype has a count of ten or more. The rearrangement uses TRBV11-1 and TRBJ2-2; D gene uncertain. V lost 2 bases and J 4 bases, leaving 11 bases between the germline ends. The CDR3 contains 15 residues. Germline loops: CDR1 SGHAT, CDR2 FQDESV (reference sequence). In nucleotides, the CDR3 is TGTGCCAGCAGCTTACGACCGCACGGCACCGGGGAGCTGTTTTTT. It specifies CASSLRPHGTGELFF.

This clonotype showed up just once. This chain joins TRBV7-9 and TRBJ2-1; D is uncertain. Trimming cost V 10 bases and J 15 bases, with 22 bases left between them. The CDR3 length is 12 residues. Germline V CDR1 and CDR2: SEHNR, FQNEAQ (reference sequence). This CDR3 reads CATLGTAQLPFF. Here the CDR3 DNA reads TGTGCCACCCTGGGTACCGCACAGTTACCGTTCTTC.

This clonotype was detected only a few times. The J gene is TRBJ2-5, the V gene TRBV6-5; perhaps D is TRBD1 or TRBD2 (6 bases each). Germline CDR1 MNHEY, CDR2 SVGAGI. Trimming stripped 6 bases from V and 1 base from J, with 15 bases between. The CDR3 length is 15 residues. CDR3 DNA: TGTGCCAGCAGCCCTCCCGGGGGCCCCCAAGAGACCCAGTACTTC. This sequence encodes CASSPPGGPQETQYF.